This T cell receptor (beta chain) was observed in a study of blood T cell repertoires in COVID-19. In the study overall: Samples of COVID-19 (acute and convalescent) were obtained from the United States, Italy and Spain.

The assay was immunoSEQ multiplex PCR, and TCRdb's table has in-frame clones only and misses some. Found here are tens of thousands of clones, approximately 84% of them singletons; the top ten hold under 3%. Germline V gene data show CDR1 as LNHDA and CDR2 as SQIVND (reference sequence). The trim removed 4 bases at V and 8 bases at J, leaving 11 bases unmatched. The CDR3 length is 17 residues. The chain couples TRBV19 to TRBJ2-1; 13 bases map to TRBD2. The sample was peripheral blood. This clonotype was obtained from a man aged 50 to 59 with acute or convalescent COVID-19. CDR3 protein: CASSKGLAGVSSYEQFF. The CDR3 bases are TGTGCCAGTAGTAAAGGACTAGCGGGAGTGAGTAGCTATGAGCAGTTCTTC. Using reference TRBV19 and TRBJ2-1 for the parts outside the CDR3, the full variable domain is DGGITQSPKYLFRKEGQNVTLSCEQNLNHDAMYWYRQDPGQGLRLIYYSQIVNDFQKGDIAEGYSVSREKKESFPLTVTSAQKNPTAFYLCASSKGLAGVSSYEQFFGPGTRLTVL.